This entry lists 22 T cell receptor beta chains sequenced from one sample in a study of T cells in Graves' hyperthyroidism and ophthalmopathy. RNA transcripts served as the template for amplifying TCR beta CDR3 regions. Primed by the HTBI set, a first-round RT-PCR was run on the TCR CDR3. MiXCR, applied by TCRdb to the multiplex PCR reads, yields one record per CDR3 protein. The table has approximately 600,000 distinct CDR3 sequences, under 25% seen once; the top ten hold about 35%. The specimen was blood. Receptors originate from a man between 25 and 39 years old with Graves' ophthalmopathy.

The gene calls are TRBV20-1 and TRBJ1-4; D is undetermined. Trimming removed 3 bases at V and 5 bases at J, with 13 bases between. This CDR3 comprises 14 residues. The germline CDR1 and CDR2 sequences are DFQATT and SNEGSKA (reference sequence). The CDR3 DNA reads TGCAGTGCTAGGCGAGACCCGTGGAATGAAAAACTGTTTTTT. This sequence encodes CSARRDPWNEKLFF.

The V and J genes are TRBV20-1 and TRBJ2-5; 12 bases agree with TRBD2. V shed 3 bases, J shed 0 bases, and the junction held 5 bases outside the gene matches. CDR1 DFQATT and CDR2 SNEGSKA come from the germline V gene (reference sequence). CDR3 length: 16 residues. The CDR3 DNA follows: TGCAGTGCTAGTCCTAGCGGGAGGGGGAACCAAGAGACCCAGTACTTC. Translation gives CSASPSGRGNQETQYF.

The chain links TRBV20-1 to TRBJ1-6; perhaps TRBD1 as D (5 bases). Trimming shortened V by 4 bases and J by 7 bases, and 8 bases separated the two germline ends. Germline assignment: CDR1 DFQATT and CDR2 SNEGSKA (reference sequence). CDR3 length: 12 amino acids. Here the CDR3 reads CSAIGGNSPLHF. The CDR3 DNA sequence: TGCAGTGCTATTGGGGGGAATTCACCCCTCCACTTT.

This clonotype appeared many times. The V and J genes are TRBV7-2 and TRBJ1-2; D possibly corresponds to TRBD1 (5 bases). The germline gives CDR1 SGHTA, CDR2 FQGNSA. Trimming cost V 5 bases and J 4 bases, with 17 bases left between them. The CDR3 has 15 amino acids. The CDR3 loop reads CASSVGIGTSYGYTF. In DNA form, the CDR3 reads TGTGCCAGCAGCGTAGGGATCGGGACGTCCTATGGCTACACCTTC.

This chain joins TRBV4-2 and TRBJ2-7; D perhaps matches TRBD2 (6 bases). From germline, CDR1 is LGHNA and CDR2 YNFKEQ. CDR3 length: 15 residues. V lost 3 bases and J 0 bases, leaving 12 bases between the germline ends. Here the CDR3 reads CASSQREASSYEQYF. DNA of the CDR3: TGTGCCAGCAGCCAGAGGGAGGCGAGCTCCTACGAGCAGTACTTC.

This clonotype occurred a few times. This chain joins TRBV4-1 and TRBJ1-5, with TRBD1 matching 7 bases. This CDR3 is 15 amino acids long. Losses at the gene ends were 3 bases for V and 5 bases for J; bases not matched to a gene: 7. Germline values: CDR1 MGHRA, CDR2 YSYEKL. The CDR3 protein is CASSHLPGTDQPQHF. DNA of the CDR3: TGCGCCAGCAGCCATCTCCCCGGGACAGATCAGCCCCAGCATTTT.

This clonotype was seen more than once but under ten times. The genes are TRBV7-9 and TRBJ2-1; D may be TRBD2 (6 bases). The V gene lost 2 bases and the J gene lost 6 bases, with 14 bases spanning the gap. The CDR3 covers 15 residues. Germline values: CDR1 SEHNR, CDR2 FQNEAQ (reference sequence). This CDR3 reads CASSLPEGQFNEQFF. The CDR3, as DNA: TGTGCCAGCAGCTTACCGGAGGGGCAGTTCAATGAGCAGTTCTTC.

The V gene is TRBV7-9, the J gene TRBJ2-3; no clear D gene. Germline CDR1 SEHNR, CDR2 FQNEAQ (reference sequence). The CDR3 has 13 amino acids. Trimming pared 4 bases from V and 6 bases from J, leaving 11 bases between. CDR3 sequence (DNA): TGTGCCAGCAGCTCGTTCTTTTCGGATACGCAGTATTTT. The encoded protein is CASSSFFSDTQYF.

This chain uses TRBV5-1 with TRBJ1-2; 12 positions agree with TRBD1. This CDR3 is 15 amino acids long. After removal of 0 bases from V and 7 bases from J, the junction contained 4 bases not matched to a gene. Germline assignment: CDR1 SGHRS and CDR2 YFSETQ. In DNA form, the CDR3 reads TGCGCCAGCAGCTTGGCCGGGACAGGGGGCTTTGGCTACACCTTC. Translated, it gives CASSLAGTGGFGYTF.

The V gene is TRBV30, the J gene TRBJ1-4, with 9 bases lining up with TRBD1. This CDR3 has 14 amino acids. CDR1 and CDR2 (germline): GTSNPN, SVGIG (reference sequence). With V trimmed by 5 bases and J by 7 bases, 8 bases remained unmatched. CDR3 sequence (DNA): TGTGCCTGGGGGTCGGGACAGGGTGGTGAAAAACTGTTTTTT. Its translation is CAWGSGQGGEKLFF.

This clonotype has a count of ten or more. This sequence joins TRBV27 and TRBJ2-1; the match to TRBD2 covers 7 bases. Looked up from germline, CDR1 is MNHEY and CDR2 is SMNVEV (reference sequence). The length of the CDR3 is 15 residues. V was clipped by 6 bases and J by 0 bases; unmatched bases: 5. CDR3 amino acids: CASRTGGSSYNEQFF. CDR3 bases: TGTGCCAGCAGGACCGGCGGGAGCTCCTACAATGAGCAGTTCTTC.

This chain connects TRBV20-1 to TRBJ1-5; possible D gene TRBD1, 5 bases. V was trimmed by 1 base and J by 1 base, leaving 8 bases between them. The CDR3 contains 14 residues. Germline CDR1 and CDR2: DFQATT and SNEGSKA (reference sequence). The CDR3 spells CSARVGVSNQPQHF. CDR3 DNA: TGCAGTGCTAGAGTAGGGGTGAGCAATCAGCCCCAGCATTTT.

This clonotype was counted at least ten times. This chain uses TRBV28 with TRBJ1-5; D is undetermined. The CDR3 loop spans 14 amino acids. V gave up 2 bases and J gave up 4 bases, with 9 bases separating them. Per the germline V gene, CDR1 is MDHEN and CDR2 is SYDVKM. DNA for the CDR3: TGTGCCAGCAGTTTAGACGGAAGAAATCAGCCCCAGCATTTT. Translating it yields CASSLDGRNQPQHF.

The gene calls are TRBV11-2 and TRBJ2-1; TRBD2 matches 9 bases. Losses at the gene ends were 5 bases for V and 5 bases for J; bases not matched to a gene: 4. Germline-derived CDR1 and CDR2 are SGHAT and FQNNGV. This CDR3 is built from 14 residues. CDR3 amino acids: CASSPRGGDNEQFF. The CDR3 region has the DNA TGTGCCAGCAGCCCGCGCGGGGGGGACAATGAGCAGTTCTTC.

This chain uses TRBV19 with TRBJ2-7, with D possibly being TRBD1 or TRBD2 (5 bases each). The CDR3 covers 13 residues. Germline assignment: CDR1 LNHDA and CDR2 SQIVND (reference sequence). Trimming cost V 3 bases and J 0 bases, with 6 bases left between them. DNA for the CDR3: TGTGCCAGTAGTATCGGGGCCTCCTACGAGCAGTACTTC. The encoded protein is CASSIGASYEQYF.

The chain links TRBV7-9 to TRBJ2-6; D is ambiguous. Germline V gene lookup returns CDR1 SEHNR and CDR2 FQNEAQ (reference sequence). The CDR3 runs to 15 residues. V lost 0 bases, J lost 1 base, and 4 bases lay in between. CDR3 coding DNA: TGTGCCAGCAGCTTAGCAGAATCTGGGGCCAACGTCCTGACTTTC. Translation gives CASSLAESGANVLTF.

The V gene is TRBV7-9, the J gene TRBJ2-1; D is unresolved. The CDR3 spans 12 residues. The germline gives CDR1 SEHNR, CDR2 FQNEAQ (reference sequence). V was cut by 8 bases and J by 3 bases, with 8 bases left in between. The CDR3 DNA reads TGTGCCAGCCTTAGTAACTACAATGAGCAGTTCTTC. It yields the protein CASLSNYNEQFF. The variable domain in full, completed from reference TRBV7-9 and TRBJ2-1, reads DTGVSQNPRHKITKRGQNVTFRCDPISEHNRLYWYRQTLGQGPEFLTYFQNEAQLEKSRLLSDRFSAERPKGSFSTLEIQRTEQGDSAMYLCASLSNYNEQFFGPGTRLTVL.

The CDR3 DNA reads TGTGCCAGCAGTTACTCTAGGCGACTAGTACAAACCGGGGAGCTGTTTTTT. This sequence encodes CASSYSRRLVQTGELFF. The chain uses TRBV6-5 and TRBJ2-2; a weak D match, TRBD2 (6 bases). CDR1 is MNHEY and CDR2 is SVGAGI in the germline V gene. V was clipped by 0 bases and J by 5 bases, with 16 bases between them. This CDR3 spans 17 amino acids.

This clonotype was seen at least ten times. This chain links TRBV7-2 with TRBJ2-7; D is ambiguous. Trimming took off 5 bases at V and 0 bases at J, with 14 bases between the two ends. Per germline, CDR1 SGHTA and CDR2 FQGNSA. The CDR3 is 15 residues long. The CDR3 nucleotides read TGTGCCAGCAGCATTTGGACCGATCTCTCCTACGAGCAGTACTTC. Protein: CASSIWTDLSYEQYF.

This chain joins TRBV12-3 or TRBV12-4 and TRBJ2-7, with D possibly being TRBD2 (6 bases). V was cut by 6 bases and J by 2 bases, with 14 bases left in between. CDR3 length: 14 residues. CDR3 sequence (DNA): TGTGCCAGCAGCCCACTGGGGGGACCCTACGAGCAGTACTTC. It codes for CASSPLGGPYEQYF.

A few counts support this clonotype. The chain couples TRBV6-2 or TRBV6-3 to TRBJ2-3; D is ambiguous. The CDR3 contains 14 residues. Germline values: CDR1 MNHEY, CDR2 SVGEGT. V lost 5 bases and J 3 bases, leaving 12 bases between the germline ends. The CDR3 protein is CASSLPMGTDTQYF. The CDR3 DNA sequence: TGTGCCAGCAGTCTACCTATGGGGACAGATACGCAGTATTTT.

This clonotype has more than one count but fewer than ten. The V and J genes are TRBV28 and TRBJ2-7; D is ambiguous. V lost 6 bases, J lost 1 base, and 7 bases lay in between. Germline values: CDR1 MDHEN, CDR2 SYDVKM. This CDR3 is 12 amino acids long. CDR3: CASRPQSYEQYF. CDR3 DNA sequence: TGTGCCAGCAGGCCCCAATCCTACGAGCAGTACTTC.